A single sample is the source of the 28 T cell receptor beta chains below, sequenced in a study of chemoradiotherapy in HPV16-positive cancers. The repertoire was sequenced with immunoSEQ multiplex PCR; TCRdb's copy has only in-frame clones and lacks some. The sample shows approximately 12,000 clones, 77% of them seen only once. The sample here was taken from a patient who underwent chemoradiotherapy. These receptors were collected from a human donor with HPV-associated anogenital cancer.

V gene TRBV19 combines with J gene TRBJ1-1, with D perhaps TRBD1 (5 bases). The CDR3 is made up of 14 amino acids. The V gene lost 3 bases and the J gene lost 0 bases, with 8 bases spanning the gap. The germline V gene encodes CDR1 LNHDA and CDR2 SQIVND (reference sequence). CDR3 in DNA: TGTGCCAGTAGTATCGCCAGGGTGAACACTGAAGCTTTCTTT. This sequence encodes CASSIARVNTEAFF.

This chain uses TRBV15 with TRBJ2-5; D is possibly TRBD1 or TRBD2 (5 bases each). Trimming pared 0 bases from V and 5 bases from J, leaving 13 bases between. The CDR3 is 15 residues long. Germline values: CDR1 LNHNV, CDR2 YYDKDF (reference sequence). This CDR3 is CATSRDLQGGETQYF. The CDR3 region has the DNA TGTGCCACCAGCAGAGATTTGCAGGGCGGGGAGACCCAGTACTTC.

The J gene is TRBJ1-1, the V gene TRBV6-4; D gene unclear. Per germline, CDR1 MRHNA and CDR2 SNTAGT. The CDR3 runs to 15 residues. V lost 6 bases and J 1 base, leaving 15 bases between the germline ends. The CDR3 here is CASRPGISPNTEAFF. The CDR3 DNA reads TGTGCCAGCAGACCCGGTATTAGCCCGAACACTGAAGCTTTCTTT.

This chain links TRBV7-3 with TRBJ2-6; D remains unclear. Trimming shortened V by 6 bases and J by 0 bases, and 6 bases separated the two germline ends. This CDR3 has 14 amino acids. CDR1 is SGHTA and CDR2 is FQGTGA in the germline V gene. Written as DNA, the CDR3 is TGTGCCAGCAGACTCGGCTCTGGGGCCAACGTCCTGACTTTC. Its translation is CASRLGSGANVLTF.

V and J are TRBV7-2 and TRBJ2-1; D possibly uses TRBD1 or TRBD2 (5 bases each). V gave up 0 bases and J gave up 9 bases, with 6 bases separating them. CDR1 is SGHTA and CDR2 is FQGNSA in the germline V gene. The CDR3 length is 12 residues. The CDR3, as DNA: TGTGCCAGCAGCTTAGCGGGACGTGAGCAGTTCTTC. Protein sequence: CASSLAGREQFF.

V usage is TRBV6-1 and J usage is TRBJ1-2, with 9 bases lining up with TRBD1. The germline V gene encodes CDR1 MNHNS and CDR2 SASEGT. This CDR3 is built from 15 residues. Trimming took 1 base from V and 3 from J; bases not matched to a gene: 3. CDR3: CASSEGTGVYYGYTF. As DNA, the CDR3 is TGTGCCAGCAGTGAAGGGACAGGGGTTTACTATGGCTACACCTTC.

V gene TRBV7-9 combines with J gene TRBJ2-2; D is uncertain. Germline V gene sequence: CDR1 SEHNR, CDR2 FQNEAQ (reference sequence). The CDR3 loop spans 14 amino acids. V gave up 5 bases and J gave up 0 bases, with 7 bases separating them. CDR3 nucleotide sequence: TGTGCCAGCAGCGCGACCGCGAACACCGGGGAGCTGTTTTTT. Translation gives CASSATANTGELFF.

The chain employs TRBV5-1 and TRBJ2-1; weak D call: TRBD1 (6 bases). V was clipped by 0 bases and J by 7 bases, with 14 bases between them. Germline V gene sequence: CDR1 SGHRS, CDR2 YFSETQ. CDR3 length equals 15 residues. CDR3 residues: CASSLVGGGGNEQFF. CDR3 DNA: TGCGCCAGCAGCTTGGTTGGGGGCGGCGGGAATGAGCAGTTCTTC.

This clone was recorded a few times. The chain links TRBV7-2 to TRBJ1-1; D gene unclear. The CDR3 sequence is 13 residues long. Germline V lookup: CDR1 SGHTA, CDR2 FQGNSA. Trimming stripped 6 bases from V and 1 base from J, with 9 bases between. The CDR3 nucleotides read TGTGCCAGCAGTTTACAAACGAACACTGAAGCTTTCTTT. Translation gives CASSLQTNTEAFF.

The chain carries TRBV11-2 and TRBJ2-7; D could derive from TRBD1 or TRBD2 (7 bases each). V dropped 5 bases and J dropped 2 bases, with 19 bases sitting between them. Germline CDR1 reads SGHAT; CDR2 reads FQNNGV. This CDR3 is built from 16 residues. CDR3 region: CASSVGRGGEAYEQYF. The CDR3 DNA follows: TGTGCCAGCAGCGTCGGCAGGGGGGGCGAGGCCTACGAGCAGTACTTC.

This chain links TRBV19 with TRBJ1-2, with a possible D match to TRBD1 (6 bases). There are 17 residues in the CDR3. V lost 7 bases, J lost 3 bases, and 24 bases lay in between. Germline V gene lookup returns CDR1 LNHDA and CDR2 SQIVND (reference sequence). The CDR3, as DNA: TGTGCCAGTACCTCGGACAGCGCCAGGGCCCCCTACTATGGCTACACCTTC. It translates to CASTSDSARAPYYGYTF.

This clone showed up just once. This chain links TRBV4-1 with TRBJ2-1, with 11 bases identical to TRBD1. Per germline, CDR1 MGHRA and CDR2 YSYEKL. Trimming at V came to 3 bases and at J to 3 bases, leaving 4 bases not matched to a gene. The CDR3 runs to 16 residues. Here the CDR3 reads CASSHTGTGGYNEQFF. Here the CDR3 DNA reads TGCGCCAGCAGCCATACCGGGACAGGGGGCTACAATGAGCAGTTCTTC.

The rearrangement joins TRBV4-2 to TRBJ2-3; 8 bases fit TRBD2. From germline, CDR1 is LGHNA and CDR2 YNFKEQ. V trimming: 4 bases; J trimming: 4 bases; junction bases outside the gene matches: 7. The CDR3 is 15 residues long. CDR3 in DNA: TGTGCCAGCAGCCGGGCGGGAGGAAGCTCAGATACGCAGTATTTT. Protein product: CASSRAGGSSDTQYF.

V and J are TRBV11-3 and TRBJ2-1, with 8 bases aligning to TRBD1. Germline lookup yields CDR1 SGHNT and CDR2 YENEEA. The CDR3 spans 14 residues. Trimming cost V 5 bases and J 9 bases; bases outside gene matches: 9. The CDR3, as DNA: TGTGCCAGCAGCCTGAGGACAGGACAGGGTGAGCAGTTCTTC. Protein product: CASSLRTGQGEQFF.

V usage is TRBV5-1 and J usage is TRBJ1-4, with D possibly matching TRBD1 (5 bases). Per germline, CDR1 SGHRS and CDR2 YFSETQ. This CDR3 is built from 14 residues. Trimming shortened V by 5 bases and J by 1 base, and 9 bases separated the two germline ends. CDR3 sequence reads: CASSRDGTNEKLFF. DNA of the CDR3: TGCGCCAGCAGTAGGGACGGAACTAATGAAAAACTGTTTTTT.

The chain combines TRBV21-1 with TRBJ2-5; the table's TRBD2 call for D was not verified on the DNA. TRBV21-1 is recorded as a pseudogene. The CDR3 loop spans 23 amino acids. CDR3 loop: CASSIRSGTAPGLAGNYQETQYF. The CDR3, as DNA: TGTGCCAGCAGCATCCGTTCGGGGACGGCCCCGGGACTAGCGGGAAACTACCAAGAGACCCAGTACTTC.

The rearrangement links TRBV6-5 to TRBJ1-2; TRBD1 matches at 7 bases. CDR1 and CDR2 from the germline V gene are MNHEY and SVGAGI. Trimming removed 5 bases from V and 4 bases from J; junction bases left unmatched: 4. This CDR3 contains 13 residues. The CDR3 sequence: CASSTGVAYGYTF. The CDR3 DNA reads as TGTGCCAGCAGTACAGGGGTCGCCTATGGCTACACCTTC.

In this sample, this clone turned up a few times. V usage is TRBV4-2 and J usage is TRBJ1-1, with a tentative D call TRBD1 (6 bases). The CDR3 consists of 14 residues. Trimming stripped 3 bases from V and 4 bases from J, with 12 bases between. Germline V CDR1 and CDR2: LGHNA, YNFKEQ. CDR3 protein: CASSHDRKPTEAFF. In DNA form, the CDR3 reads TGTGCCAGCAGCCACGACAGGAAACCCACTGAAGCTTTCTTT.

The V call is TRBV27, the J call TRBJ1-2; no firm D call. Between the trimmed V and J ends, which lost 6 bases and 5 bases, there was a span of 16 bases. The germline V gene encodes CDR1 MNHEY and CDR2 SMNVEV (reference sequence). The CDR3 sequence is 14 residues long. The CDR3 here is CASRTETSGYGYTF. The CDR3 DNA reads TGTGCCAGCAGGACGGAAACCTCGGGGTATGGCTACACCTTC.

The chain recombines TRBV28 with TRBJ1-2; 7 nucleotides agree with TRBD1. The germline V gene has CDR1 MDHEN and CDR2 SYDVKM. With 6 bases clipped from V and 4 bases from J, the junction kept 2 bases outside the gene matches. This CDR3 has 12 residues. The CDR3 reads CASRAGGYGYTF. The CDR3, as DNA: TGTGCCAGCAGGGCAGGGGGCTATGGCTACACCTTC.

The chain carries TRBV11-2 and TRBJ2-3; 10 nucleotides align to TRBD1. V dropped 0 bases and J dropped 14; count of bases not matched to a gene: 2. CDR1 is SGHAT and CDR2 is FQNNGV in the germline V gene. The CDR3 loop spans 12 amino acids. This chain's CDR3 is CASSLEGQGRYF. Here the CDR3 DNA reads TGTGCCAGCAGCTTAGAGGGACAGGGGAGGTATTTT. The entire variable domain, with the rest obtained from reference TRBV11-2 and TRBJ2-3, is as follows: EAGVAQSPRYKIIEKRQSVAFWCNPISGHATLYWYQQILGQGPKLLIQFQNNGVVDDSQLPKDRFSAERLKGVDSTLKIQPAKLEDSAVYLCASSLEGQGRYFGPGTRLTVL.

This clone was seen more than once but under ten times. The rearrangement links TRBV27 to TRBJ1-2; the D is unclear. V was trimmed by 4 bases and J by 0 bases, leaving 9 bases between them. CDR3 length equals 14 residues. Germline lookup yields CDR1 MNHEY and CDR2 SMNVEV (reference sequence). The CDR3 here is CASSSLDANYGYTF. The CDR3 nucleotides read TGTGCCAGCAGTTCCCTGGATGCTAACTATGGCTACACCTTC.

The chain combines TRBV11-2 with TRBJ1-4, with unresolved D. The CDR3 runs to 13 residues. CDR1 is SGHAT and CDR2 is FQNNGV in the germline V gene. Between the trimmed V and J ends, which lost 5 bases and 10 bases, there was a span of 14 bases. CDR3 sequence (DNA): TGTGCCAGCAGCCCGGTTACGTTTGGAAAACTGTTTTTT. This translates into CASSPVTFGKLFF. Combining the CDR3 with reference TRBV11-2 and TRBJ1-4 gives the whole variable domain EAGVAQSPRYKIIEKRQSVAFWCNPISGHATLYWYQQILGQGPKLLIQFQNNGVVDDSQLPKDRFSAERLKGVDSTLKIQPAKLEDSAVYLCASSPVTFGKLFFGSGTQLSVL.

The V gene is TRBV7-8, the J gene TRBJ2-5; 7 positions match TRBD1. V lost 5 bases, J lost 4 bases, and 7 bases stayed unmatched. The CDR3 extends over 14 amino acids. Per the germline V gene, CDR1 is SGHVS and CDR2 is FQNEAQ. CDR3 region: CASSQDRTGETQYF. For the CDR3, the DNA is TGTGCCAGCAGCCAGGACAGGACGGGAGAGACCCAGTACTTC.

The chain couples TRBV5-6 to TRBJ2-3; 10 bases map to TRBD2. Germline V CDR1 and CDR2: SGHDT, YYEEEE. V shed 3 bases and J 5 bases; nucleotides not matched to a gene: 3. This CDR3 has 14 amino acids. The CDR3 nucleotides are TGTGCCAGCAGCTATAGGACTAGCGGAGATACGCAGTATTTT. This gives the protein CASSYRTSGDTQYF.

The chain links TRBV14 to TRBJ1-1; D is uncertain. The germline V and J ends were trimmed by 7 bases and 3 bases, with 9 bases remaining between them. Germline V gene data show CDR1 as SGHDN and CDR2 as FVKESK. This CDR3 contains 12 residues. The CDR3 nucleotides are TGTGCCAGCACTTTAGCGGACACTGAAGCTTTCTTT. Translated, it gives CASTLADTEAFF. The full variable domain, in which reference TRBV14 and TRBJ1-1 provide the parts outside the CDR3, is EAGVTQFPSHSVIEKGQTVTLRCDPISGHDNLYWYRRVMGKEIKFLLHFVKESKQDESGMPNNRFLAERTGGTYSTLKVQPAELEDSGVYFCASTLADTEAFFGQGTRLTVV.

This rearrangement joins TRBV18 to TRBJ2-3; no clear D. The CDR3 extends over 13 amino acids. Trimming pared 0 bases from V and 0 bases from J, leaving 1 base between. Germline V gene lookup returns CDR1 KGHSH and CDR2 LQKENI. The DNA of the CDR3 is TGTGCCAGCTCACCACCTAGCACAGATACGCAGTATTTT. As protein: CASSPPSTDTQYF.

This chain uses TRBV19 with TRBJ2-7; TRBD2 aligns across 7 bases. Germline V gives CDR1 LNHDA, CDR2 SQIVND (reference sequence). J gave up 0 bases and V 4 bases, and 9 bases lay outside the gene matches. CDR3 length: 16 amino acids. CDR3 loop: CASSRWGPSGSYEQYF. The DNA of the CDR3 is TGTGCCAGTAGTAGGTGGGGTCCTAGCGGCTCCTACGAGCAGTACTTC.